The 31 T cell receptor beta chains presented below share a single source sample, sequenced in a study of blood T cell repertoires in COVID-19. The method was immunoSEQ multiplex PCR; TCRdb's version includes in-frame clones alone and lacks a portion of them. The table lists around 250,000 clones, 70% to 90% of them singletons. Material for sequencing was PBMCs or T cells enriched from blood (not recorded which). These receptors all come from a woman in her fifties or sixties who had recovered from COVID-19.

The rearrangement joins TRBV29-1 to TRBJ2-5; D may be TRBD1 (6 bases). Germline assignment: CDR1 SQVTM and CDR2 ANQGSEA. This CDR3 has 14 amino acids. V gave up 8 bases and J gave up 4 bases, with 20 bases separating them. CDR3 protein: CSSEQGFTVETQYF. The CDR3 coding sequence is TGCAGCTCAGAACAGGGATTTACGGTAGAGACCCAGTACTTC. The entire variable domain, with the rest obtained from reference TRBV29-1 and TRBJ2-5, is as follows: SAVISQKPSRDICQRGTSLTIQCQVDSQVTMMFWYRQQPGQSLTLIATANQGSEATYESGFVIDKFPISRPNLTFSTLTVSNMSPEDSSIYLCSSEQGFTVETQYFGPGTRLLVL.

The rearrangement links TRBV28 to TRBJ2-1; D not resolved. Trimming cost V 6 bases and J 0 bases, with 12 bases left between them. The length of the CDR3 is 15 residues. Germline CDR1 is MDHEN and CDR2 is SYDVKM. The CDR3 loop is CASSRLSSSYNEQFF. The CDR3 DNA is TGTGCCAGCAGCCGTCTCTCTAGCTCCTACAATGAGCAGTTCTTC.

The chain employs TRBV7-2 and TRBJ2-1; possibly TRBD1 for D (6 bases). V shed 4 bases and J shed 7 bases, with 14 bases lying between them. CDR1 and CDR2 (germline): SGHTA, FQGNSA. The CDR3 contains 14 residues. The CDR3 coding sequence is TGTGCCAGCAGCTCTACCGGGACATTAAATGAGCAGTTCTTC. It codes for CASSSTGTLNEQFF. Full variable domain (remainder filled in from reference TRBV7-2 and TRBJ2-1): GAGVSQSPSNKVTEKGKDVELRCDPISGHTALYWYRQSLGQGLEFLIYFQGNSAPDKSGLPSDRFSAERTGGSVSTLTIQRTQQEDSAVYLCASSSTGTLNEQFFGPGTRLTVL.

The V gene is TRBV7-2, the J gene TRBJ2-3; TRBD2 matches at 9 bases. Germline trimming cut 3 bases from V and 3 bases from J; bases unmatched to any gene: 1. The CDR3 length is 14 residues. Germline V lookup: CDR1 SGHTA, CDR2 FQGNSA. DNA of the CDR3: TGTGCCAGCAGCTTGGCGGGAGGGACAGATACGCAGTATTTT. Its translation is CASSLAGGTDTQYF.

The rearrangement links TRBV3-1 (or the pseudogene TRBV3-2) to TRBJ2-5; 10 bases match TRBD1. Trimming removed 4 bases from V and 4 bases from J; junction bases left unmatched: 9. From germline, CDR1 is LGHDT and CDR2 YNNKEL (reference sequence). This CDR3 is built from 16 residues. CDR3 protein: CASSLRTGGERETQYF. DNA for the CDR3: TGTGCCAGCAGCCTCCGGACAGGGGGAGAAAGAGAGACCCAGTACTTC.

This clone occurred many times. The gene calls are TRBV7-2 and TRBJ1-2; D remains ambiguous. Trimming pared 2 bases from V and 7 bases from J, leaving 11 bases between. This CDR3 has 13 residues. From germline, CDR1 is SGHTA and CDR2 FQGNSA. The CDR3 bases are TGTGCCAGCAGCTTACGGTATCGTCGTGGCTACACCTTC. Translated: CASSLRYRRGYTF.

The CDR3 sequence is CASSRQGSTDTQYF. In DNA form, the CDR3 reads TGTGCCAGCAGCCGCCAGGGTAGCACAGATACGCAGTATTTT. V and J are TRBV7-9 and TRBJ2-3, with D possibly matching TRBD1 (5 bases). Germline-derived CDR1 and CDR2 are SEHNR and FQNEAQ (reference sequence). CDR3 length: 14 amino acids. V was clipped by 5 bases and J by 0 bases, with 9 bases between them.

There are a few counts of this clone. The gene calls are TRBV6-5 and TRBJ1-3; D is perhaps TRBD1 (6 bases). This CDR3 is 15 amino acids long. From germline, CDR1 is MNHEY and CDR2 SVGAGI. V was shortened by 5 bases and J by 4 bases, with 15 bases between the two germline ends. The CDR3 reads CASSRIRGSGNTIYF. The CDR3 DNA follows: TGTGCCAGCAGTCGCATCAGGGGATCAGGAAACACCATATATTTT.

The table lists this clone with a count of one. This chain joins TRBV2 and TRBJ2-1; D possibly corresponds to TRBD2 (5 bases). The CDR3 is made up of 17 amino acids. Trimming shortened V by 8 bases and J by 0 bases, and 20 bases separated the two germline ends. Looked up from germline, CDR1 is SNHLY and CDR2 is FYNNEI. The DNA of the CDR3 is TGTGCCAGCGGAGCCTCTCGGGAAGGGAGCTCCTACAATGAGCAGTTCTTC. Protein sequence: CASGASREGSSYNEQFF.

V and J are TRBV3-1 (or the pseudogene TRBV3-2) and TRBJ2-7; D uncertain. The germline V gene has CDR1 LGHDT and CDR2 YNNKEL (reference sequence). The ends were cut back, 4 bases at V and 0 bases at J, with 13 bases in the middle. The CDR3 has 15 amino acids. CDR3 DNA sequence: TGTGCCAGCAGCCCAGACCCAGGTTACTCCTACGAGCAGTACTTC. It codes for CASSPDPGYSYEQYF.

The chain combines TRBV14 with TRBJ1-3; tentative D call: TRBD1 (5 bases). The CDR3 contains 16 residues. Germline V gene lookup returns CDR1 SGHDN and CDR2 FVKESK. The V and J ends lost 1 base and 4 bases respectively, with 14 bases between them. This CDR3 reads CASSQVRGLGGNTIYF. DNA for the CDR3: TGTGCCAGCAGCCAAGTAAGGGGACTAGGAGGAAACACCATATATTTT.

The genes are TRBV10-3 and TRBJ2-1, with a weak D call TRBD2 (5 bases). The germline V gene has CDR1 ENHRY and CDR2 SYGVKD. Between the trimmed V and J ends, which lost 4 bases and 0 bases, there was a span of 10 bases. The CDR3 has 15 residues. The CDR3: CAISGGSASYNEQFF. CDR3 DNA: TGTGCCATCAGTGGAGGTAGCGCCTCCTACAATGAGCAGTTCTTC.

The chain uses TRBV11-2 and TRBJ2-5; TRBD1 might be the D (5 bases). The CDR3 loop spans 14 amino acids. Germline lookup yields CDR1 SGHAT and CDR2 FQNNGV. The germline V and J ends were trimmed by 3 bases and 1 base, with 9 bases remaining between them. The CDR3 DNA follows: TGTGCCAGCAGCTTTAGACAGTTCCAAGAGACCCAGTACTTC. Its translation: CASSFRQFQETQYF.

This clone has more than one count but fewer than ten. This chain connects TRBV23-1 to TRBJ1-5, with D tentatively TRBD1 (5 bases). TRBV23-1 is an ORF, and what it does is uncertain. With 0 bases removed from V and 0 bases from J, the gap between germline ends came to 12 bases. The CDR3 has 17 residues. The CDR3 reads CASSQSGKGDSNQPQHF. CDR3 bases: TGCGCCAGCAGTCAATCTGGGAAAGGGGATAGCAATCAGCCCCAGCATTTT.

This rearrangement joins TRBV6-5 to TRBJ1-2, with D uncertain. The length of the CDR3 is 15 residues. V was trimmed by 6 bases and J by 2 bases, leaving 16 bases between them. The germline V gene encodes CDR1 MNHEY and CDR2 SVGAGI. DNA of the CDR3: TGTGCCAGCAGAAGCCCCCCGGGGTACAACTATGGCTACACCTTC. Its protein is CASRSPPGYNYGYTF.

This clone was counted only a few times. The gene calls are TRBV21-1 and TRBJ2-5; no check of the table's D call, TRBD2, against the DNA was made. TRBV21-1 is a pseudogene locus. The CDR3 sequence is 17 residues long. This chain's CDR3 is CASSSKSRDVATETQYF. The CDR3 region has the DNA TGTGCCAGCAGCTCCAAATCCCGGGATGTAGCTACAGAGACCCAGTACTTC.

This clone was seen only a few times. This sequence joins TRBV10-3 and TRBJ1-3, with D possibly being TRBD1 (5 bases). Trimming shortened V by 6 bases and J by 2 bases, and 20 bases separated the two germline ends. The CDR3 has 17 residues. Per germline, CDR1 ENHRY and CDR2 SYGVKD. The CDR3 nucleotides are TGTGCCATCAGCCCCCATTTAGGGACTACAACTGGAAACACCATATATTTT. It codes for CAISPHLGTTTGNTIYF.

This clone was seen a single time. The rearrangement joins TRBV3-1 (or the pseudogene TRBV3-2) to TRBJ2-7, with D tentatively TRBD2 (5 bases). Trimming stripped 1 base from V and 0 bases from J, with 7 bases between. This CDR3 is built from 14 residues. CDR1 LGHDT and CDR2 YNNKEL come from the germline V gene (reference sequence). The CDR3, as DNA: TGTGCCAGCAGCCAAGGTGGAGGCTCCTACGAGCAGTACTTC. As protein: CASSQGGGSYEQYF.

This clone was seen just once. The chain combines TRBV6-5 with TRBJ1-1, with D unresolved. This CDR3 region has 13 residues. Deletions cut 6 bases from V and 1 base from J, with 9 bases between. The germline V gene has CDR1 MNHEY and CDR2 SVGAGI. CDR3 sequence reads: CASRQTWNTEAFF. In DNA, the CDR3 is TGTGCCAGCAGACAGACATGGAACACTGAAGCTTTCTTT.

Only one count was recorded for this clone. V is TRBV9 and J is TRBJ1-1; D not resolved. V lost 2 bases to trimming and J lost 1 base, with 9 bases between them. The CDR3 extends over 14 amino acids. Germline-derived CDR1 and CDR2 are SGDLS and YYNGEE. The CDR3 DNA is TGTGCCAGCAGCGTTACAGAGCCGAACACTGAAGCTTTCTTT. As protein: CASSVTEPNTEAFF.

The chain carries TRBV15 and TRBJ1-1; TRBD1 matches at 8 bases. V shed 0 bases and J 3 bases; nucleotides not matched to a gene: 9. The CDR3 loop spans 17 amino acids. In germline, CDR1 is LNHNV, CDR2 YYDKDF (reference sequence). In nucleotides, the CDR3 is TGTGCCACCAGCAGAGACAGGTCAGAACAGGGGGACACTGAAGCTTTCTTT. Translation: CATSRDRSEQGDTEAFF.

The chain uses TRBV3-1 (or the pseudogene TRBV3-2) and TRBJ2-3; 8 nucleotides line up with TRBD2. In germline, CDR1 is LGHDT, CDR2 YNNKEL (reference sequence). The CDR3 runs to 15 residues. V trimming: 3 bases; J trimming: 4 bases; junction bases outside the gene matches: 6. The CDR3 here is CASSQGSGKSDTQYF. Here the CDR3 DNA reads TGTGCCAGCAGCCAGGGTAGCGGGAAGTCAGATACGCAGTATTTT.

J is TRBJ2-2 and V is TRBV9, with D perhaps TRBD1 (5 bases). Germline CDR1 SGDLS, CDR2 YYNGEE. The length of the CDR3 is 14 residues. Trimming took off 3 bases at V and 1 base at J, with 7 bases between the two ends. CDR3: CASSATGNTGELFF. The CDR3 nucleotides read TGTGCCAGCAGCGCCACAGGGAACACCGGGGAGCTGTTTTTT. Variable domain in full (rest from reference TRBV9 and TRBJ2-2): DSGVTQTPKHLITATGQRVTLRCSPRSGDLSVYWYQQSLDQGLQFLIQYYNGEERAKGNILERFSAQQFPDLHSELNLSSLELGDSALYFCASSATGNTGELFFGEGSRLTVL.

The rearrangement uses TRBV12-2 and TRBJ1-1; TRBD1 is the table's D call, not checked against the DNA. TRBV12-2 is deemed a pseudogene. The CDR3 has 16 amino acids. This CDR3 reads CASRFVSPSGGPEAFF. As DNA, the CDR3 is TGTGCAAGTCGCTTCGTTTCCCCCTCAGGGGGACCTGAAGCTTTCTTT.

The V gene is TRBV4-2, the J gene TRBJ2-7, with 10 bases lining up with TRBD1. The junction had 10 bases not matched to a gene; V was cut back by 0 bases and J by 8 bases. Germline CDR1 reads LGHNA; CDR2 reads YNFKEQ. CDR3 size: 16 residues. The CDR3 DNA follows: TGTGCCAGCAGCCAAGATTATCGACAGGGGGCTAATAAGCAGTACTTC. Encoded protein: CASSQDYRQGANKQYF.

This chain links TRBV28 with TRBJ1-5; 8 bases are a match to TRBD1. J gave up 2 bases and V 6 bases, and 6 bases lay outside the gene matches. Germline CDR1 is MDHEN and CDR2 is SYDVKM. The CDR3 length is 15 residues. The CDR3 nucleotides read TGTGCCAGCAGCCGGGACAGGCTGGGCAATCAGCCCCAGCATTTT. This codes for CASSRDRLGNQPQHF.

The CDR3 bases are TGTGCCAGCAGCCAACGAGGGGACAGGAGAGGCTATGGCTACACCTTC. Translating gives CASSQRGDRRGYGYTF. V gene TRBV5-8 combines with J gene TRBJ1-2; 8 nucleotides align to TRBD1. The CDR3 has 16 amino acids. Germline V gives CDR1 SGHTS, CDR2 YDEGEE. V trimming: 4 bases; J trimming: 4 bases; junction bases outside the gene matches: 12. Full variable domain (outside the CDR3, taken from reference TRBV5-8 and TRBJ1-2): EAGVTQSPTHLIKTRGQQATLRCSPISGHTSVYWYQQALGLGLQFLLWYDEGEERNRGNFPPRFSGRQFPNYSSELNVNALELEDSALYLCASSQRGDRRGYGYTFGSGTRLTVV.

The gene calls are TRBV7-8 and TRBJ2-3, with D perhaps TRBD2 (6 bases). Germline V gene data show CDR1 as SGHVS and CDR2 as FQNEAQ. V was clipped by 5 bases and J by 1 base, with 16 bases between them. The CDR3 is 16 amino acids. The DNA for the CDR3 is TGTGCCAGCAGCCTAGAGTCGGGGGACGGCACAGATACGCAGTATTTT. Its protein product is CASSLESGDGTDTQYF. The full variable domain, completed using reference TRBV7-8 and TRBJ2-3, is GAGVSQSPRYKVAKRGQDVALRCDPISGHVSLFWYQQALGQGPEFLTYFQNEAQLDKSGLPSDRFFAERPEGSVSTLKIQRTQQEDSAVYLCASSLESGDGTDTQYFGPGTRLTVL.

CDR3 coding DNA: TGTGCCAGCAGCCAAGATTATAACGGGAGAGCTTACAATGAGCAGTTCTTC. It encodes CASSQDYNGRAYNEQFF. The V call is TRBV14, the J call TRBJ2-1, with a possible D match to TRBD2 (6 bases). Germline loops: CDR1 SGHDN, CDR2 FVKESK. The V end was cut by 0 bases, the J end by 4 bases, with 16 bases between. This CDR3 contains 17 residues.

The chain has TRBV2 and TRBJ1-5; 9 nucleotides line up with TRBD1. Germline CDR1 reads SNHLY; CDR2 reads FYNNEI. V lost 4 bases to trimming and J lost 1 base; unmatched junction nucleotides: 2. The CDR3 is 15 amino acids. CDR3 nucleotides: TGTGCCAGCAGTGCGACAGGGGGAAGCAATCAGCCCCAGCATTTT. Amino acids: CASSATGGSNQPQHF.

The V and J genes are TRBV27 and TRBJ2-5; TRBD2 aligns across 12 bases. Germline V gene lookup returns CDR1 MNHEY and CDR2 SMNVEV (reference sequence). The CDR3 totals 14 residues. Trimming removed 5 bases from V and 8 bases from J; junction bases left unmatched: 6. As DNA, the CDR3 is TGTGCCAGCAGTCGAGGGACTAGCGGGCCTACCCAGTACTTC. Protein sequence: CASSRGTSGPTQYF.